This TCR beta chain was documented in a study of CD8 T cells in ankylosing spondylitis. Study outcomes and limitations: Disease-linked clones reportedly concentrated significantly in matched ankylosing spondylitis synovial fluid. Disease-linked clones had a CD8+ phenotype and relatively low frequency in peripheral blood. Certain motif variants had earlier appeared in reactive arthritis synovial fluid and blood. It appeared that ankylosing spondylitis blood was characterized by a TCR beta motif of under ten highly homologous variants.

The CDR3 loop spans 16 amino acids. The germline CDR1 and CDR2 sequences are SGDLS and YYNGEE. J lost 1 base, V lost 3 bases, and 9 bases had no gene match. This clonotype was observed a few times. No antigen is known for it. Researchers built TCR beta libraries using quantitative 5'-RACE with molecular barcodes. TCRdb itself ran the 5' RACE reads through MiXCR, one entry per CDR3 protein. The repertoire holds around 770,000 distinct CDR3 sequences, with around a fifth as singletons. Specimen: blood, either unsorted or a sorted T cell fraction (not recorded which). This sequence joins TRBV9 and TRBJ2-5; the match to TRBD1 covers 7 bases. The TCR sequence derives from a male donor with ankylosing spondylitis. The CDR3 region has the DNA TGTGCCAGCAGCGAGAGCCCGGCAGGGGGCCAAGAGACCCAGTACTTC. Its protein product is CASSESPAGGQETQYF.